The T cell receptor (beta chain) under discussion was sequenced for a study of early T cells in non-severe SARS-CoV-2 infection. Study-level information: The authors sequenced bulk RNA from unsorted whole blood, leaving chains unpaired. General observations from the study: Missing private and CD4 specificities, VDJdb matching favored anti-spike CD8 responses.

This clonotype was seen many times. Its antigen is currently unknown. Attachment of unique molecular identifiers was made to individual cDNA molecules. MiXCR was run by TCRdb on the 5' RACE reads, yielding one entry per CDR3 protein. The sample holds some 40,000 distinct CDR3 sequences, roughly 5% seen once. Per germline, CDR1 SQVTM and CDR2 ANQGSEA. The CDR3 contains 13 residues. With 5 bases clipped from V and 0 bases from J, the junction kept 2 bases outside the gene matches. The origin of this receptor is an adult who was a healthcare worker with PCR-confirmed SARS-CoV-2 infection or an uninfected control (not recorded which). The sequencing input was whole blood. This chain joins TRBV29-1 and TRBJ1-2, with 8 bases that match TRBD1. The CDR3 region is CSVQGASNYGYTF. In nucleotides, the CDR3 is TGCAGCGTTCAGGGGGCTTCTAACTATGGCTACACCTTC.